A selection of T cell receptor beta chains follows, all from one sample in a study of cytomegalovirus exposure and HLA in healthy donors. Generated by immunoSEQ multiplex PCR, the TCRdb table keeps only in-frame clones and is missing some. The sample includes 84,000 or so clones, around four fifths of them seen just once. Sequenced input: PBMCs. The receptors were gathered from a young man in good health and CMV-seronegative. CDR3s include the opening cysteine and the closing phenylalanine or tryptophan. A D gene is named only where the DNA matches it firmly. Only part of the rows carry a size: once, few, many, or a class if the clone is expanded.

V gene: TRBV27
J gene: TRBJ1-4
D gene: .
clone size: .
CDR3 DNA: TGTGCCAGCAGTTTATCACAGAATAATGAAAAACTGTTTTTT
CDR3 protein: CASSLSQNNEKLFF

V gene: TRBV19
J gene: TRBJ2-1
D gene: .
clone size: .
CDR3 DNA: TGTGCCAGTAGAATGGGAGGCGGCTACCGCTCCTACAATGAGCAGTTCTTC
CDR3 protein: CASRMGGGYRSYNEQFF

V gene: TRBV6-5
J gene: TRBJ1-2
D gene: TRBD1
clone size: .
CDR3 DNA: TGTGCCAGCAGTTACTCGACCGGGACAGGTCCCGGGGGCTACACCTTC
CDR3 protein: CASSYSTGTGPGGYTF

V gene: TRBV6-6
J gene: TRBJ2-2
D gene: .
clone size: .
CDR3 DNA: TGTGCCAGCAGTCCCCCCCGTGGAGGCACCGGGGAGCTGTTTTTT
CDR3 protein: CASSPPRGGTGELFF

V gene: TRBV7-9
J gene: TRBJ1-5
D gene: TRBD1
clone size: .
CDR3 DNA: TGTGCCAGCAGCCGGACAGGGGGTGTCGGTCAGCCCCAGCATTTT
CDR3 protein: CASSRTGGVGQPQHF

V gene: TRBV2
J gene: TRBJ2-7
D gene: .
clone size: few
CDR3 DNA: TGTGCCAGCAGTACAGGTACATTGCTGGCCGAGCAGTACTTC
CDR3 protein: CASSTGTLLAEQYF

V gene: TRBV7-8
J gene: TRBJ1-2
D gene: .
clone size: .
CDR3 DNA: TGTGCCAGCAGCTTAGGATATCGGGACTATGGCTACACCTTC
CDR3 protein: CASSLGYRDYGYTF

V gene: TRBV5-1
J gene: TRBJ1-2
D gene: .
clone size: .
CDR3 DNA: TGCGCCAGCAGCTTGGAGCCGGGGGAGGGCTATGGCTACACCTTC
CDR3 protein: CASSLEPGEGYGYTF

V gene: TRBV30
J gene: TRBJ1-1
D gene: .
clone size: .
CDR3 DNA: TGTGCCTGGGGCGGGTCGGGCACTGAAGCTTTCTTT
CDR3 protein: CAWGGSGTEAFF

V gene: TRBV5-1
J gene: TRBJ1-2
D gene: TRBD1
clone size: few
CDR3 DNA: TGCGCCAGCAGCCTTAGTACAGGGGCAAGTGGCTACACCTTC
CDR3 protein: CASSLSTGASGYTF

V gene: TRBV5-4
J gene: TRBJ1-1
D gene: .
clone size: .
CDR3 DNA: TGTGCCAGCAGCTTGGATCCAGGGCCCAACACTGAAGCTTTCTTT
CDR3 protein: CASSLDPGPNTEAFF

V gene: TRBV15
J gene: TRBJ2-7
D gene: TRBD1
clone size: .
CDR3 DNA: TGTGCCACCAGCAGAGCTCCTCGGACAGGTACCTACGAGCAGTACTTC
CDR3 protein: CATSRAPRTGTYEQYF